The 19 T cell receptor beta chains given below trace back to one sample, sequenced in a study of CD8+ T cells in alopecia areata. Following RNA extraction, reverse transcription yielded cDNA that acted as the sequencing template. The protocol was immunoSEQ multiplex PCR, while the TCRdb copy is restricted to in-frame clones and leaves out a portion. The sample includes about 180,000 clones, 51% of them seen just once. Treatment meaning: oral pan-JAK inhibitor, 5-10 mg twice daily. The sequenced sample was CD8+ T cells sorted from blood, obtained around week 54, from a patient treated with tofacitinib. The receptors come from a human donor with alopecia areata.

The chain recombines TRBV4-2 with TRBJ2-7; D is ambiguous. The germline CDR1 and CDR2 sequences are LGHNA and YNFKEQ. V dropped 1 base and J dropped 5 bases, with 9 bases sitting between them. CDR3 length equals 13 residues. The CDR3 nucleotides read TGTGCCAGCAGCCAAGGTATCCGACACGAGCAGTACTTC. Its protein is CASSQGIRHEQYF.

The chain joins TRBV19 to TRBJ1-6; no clear D gene. The CDR3 is made up of 12 amino acids. Trimming took off 10 bases at V and 6 bases at J, with 10 bases between the two ends. The germline V gene encodes CDR1 LNHDA and CDR2 SQIVND (reference sequence). DNA for the CDR3: TGTGCCACGCTCGGTGGTAATTCACCCCTCCACTTT. Amino acid sequence: CATLGGNSPLHF.

The chain joins TRBV7-9 to TRBJ2-5, with 9 positions matching TRBD2. The CDR3 runs to 15 residues. Looked up from germline, CDR1 is SEHNR and CDR2 is FQNEAQ (reference sequence). V dropped 4 bases and J dropped 5; count of bases not matched to a gene: 8. The DNA for the CDR3 is TGTGCCAGCAGCTCCTACGGGACTAGCCGTGAGACCCAGTACTTC. Encoded protein: CASSSYGTSRETQYF.

The rearrangement uses TRBV23-1 and TRBJ1-5, with D tentatively TRBD1 (6 bases). TRBV23-1 is assigned to the ORF class and has an uncertain function. The V end was cut by 6 bases, the J end by 0 bases, with 18 bases between. The CDR3 contains 17 residues. The CDR3: CASRPGDDIYSNQPQHF. CDR3 in DNA: TGCGCCAGCAGACCAGGGGACGATATCTATAGCAATCAGCCCCAGCATTTT.

This clone was detected a few times. The chain is built from TRBV4-3 and TRBJ2-3, with D tentatively TRBD1 (5 bases). V was trimmed by 4 bases and J by 5 bases, leaving 10 bases between them. The length of the CDR3 is 13 residues. Per the germline V gene, CDR1 is LGHNA and CDR2 is YSLEER. The CDR3 coding sequence is TGCGCCAGCAGCCTGGACACTGGAGATACGCAGTATTTT. Encoded protein: CASSLDTGDTQYF.

This clone was seen only once. The rearrangement joins TRBV5-6 to TRBJ2-4; D not certain. CDR1 is SGHDT and CDR2 is YYEEEE in the germline V gene. CDR3 size: 14 residues. V lost 0 bases and J lost 6, with 10 bases in between. CDR3 sequence: CASSLGSAVNIQYF. CDR3 sequence (DNA): TGTGCCAGCAGCTTGGGCAGTGCGGTAAACATTCAGTACTTC.

The chain couples TRBV13 to TRBJ2-3, with D possibly TRBD2 on 5 matching bases. V lost 4 bases to trimming and J lost 6 bases, with 8 bases between them. The germline CDR1 and CDR2 sequences are PRHDT and FYEKMQ (reference sequence). The CDR3 totals 12 residues. The CDR3 region has the DNA TGTGCCAGCAGCTCGTTAGCGGATACGCAGTATTTT. Its translation is CASSSLADTQYF.

This chain links TRBV29-1 with TRBJ2-7; a possible D gene is TRBD2 (5 bases). Germline V gene lookup returns CDR1 SQVTM and CDR2 ANQGSEA. The CDR3 loop spans 13 amino acids. Trimming shortened V by 3 bases and J by 1 base, and 10 bases separated the two germline ends. CDR3 region: CSVDLGESYEQYF. DNA of the CDR3: TGCAGCGTTGATCTCGGGGAGTCCTACGAGCAGTACTTC.

As regards this clone: Distinct nucleotide sequences in the sample also encode this CDR3. The rearrangement links TRBV27 to TRBJ2-5, with D possibly being TRBD1 or TRBD2 (5 bases each). Germline lookup yields CDR1 MNHEY and CDR2 SMNVEV (reference sequence). V lost 5 bases to trimming and J lost 5 bases, with 12 bases between them. The CDR3 extends over 13 amino acids. CDR3 bases: TGTGCCAGCAGTGACAGAGGGTTGGAGACCCAGTACTTC. Protein product: CASSDRGLETQYF.

The chain is built from TRBV27 and TRBJ1-2; no clear D. Trimming shortened V by 0 bases and J by 4 bases, and 12 bases separated the two germline ends. Germline values: CDR1 MNHEY, CDR2 SMNVEV (reference sequence). There are 15 residues in the CDR3. The CDR3 loop is CASSLSMSLGYGYTF. The CDR3 DNA sequence: TGTGCCAGCAGTTTATCGATGTCGCTGGGCTATGGCTACACCTTC.

This clone was counted a few times. This rearrangement joins TRBV5-1 to TRBJ2-7, with D tentatively TRBD1 (5 bases). Germline V lookup: CDR1 SGHRS, CDR2 YFSETQ. There are 15 residues in the CDR3. Trimming shortened V by 7 bases and J by 1 base, and 18 bases separated the two germline ends. CDR3 region: CASAPQAAGSYEQYF. CDR3 bases: TGCGCCAGCGCCCCCCAGGCCGCAGGGTCCTACGAGCAGTACTTC. Supplemented by reference TRBV5-1 and TRBJ2-7, the full variable domain reads KAGVTQTPRYLIKTRGQQVTLSCSPISGHRSVSWYQQTPGQGLQFLFEYFSETQRNKGNFPGRFSGRQFSNSRSEMNVSTLELGDSALYLCASAPQAAGSYEQYFGPGTRLTVT.

This clone has only one observation. This chain joins TRBV4-2 and TRBJ1-1; unclear D gene. The CDR3 consists of 13 residues. Per the germline V gene, CDR1 is LGHNA and CDR2 is YNFKEQ. V lost 0 bases, J lost 11 bases, and 13 bases lay in between. The CDR3 reads CASSQELGIGAFF. CDR3 coding DNA: TGTGCCAGCAGCCAAGAACTCGGCATTGGGGCTTTCTTT.

V and J are TRBV2 and TRBJ1-1, with 12 bases aligning to TRBD1. Germline V gene lookup returns CDR1 SNHLY and CDR2 FYNNEI. The CDR3 spans 16 residues. After removal of 4 bases from V and 6 bases from J, the junction contained 9 bases not matched to a gene. CDR3: CASSGLGQGAWAEAFF. The CDR3, as DNA: TGTGCCAGCAGTGGCCTGGGACAGGGGGCTTGGGCTGAAGCTTTCTTT.

In this sample, this clone turned up a few times. The chain recombines TRBV19 with TRBJ1-1; 9 bases map to TRBD1. V gave up 5 bases and J gave up 8 bases; unmatched junction bases: 6. There are 13 residues in the CDR3. Per the germline V gene, CDR1 is LNHDA and CDR2 is SQIVND (reference sequence). The CDR3 loop is CASSPTGTGEAFF. The CDR3 coding sequence is TGTGCCAGTAGTCCCACCGGGACAGGGGAAGCTTTCTTT.

This clone was seen a few times. The genes are TRBV15 and TRBJ1-5; D not resolved. Germline assignment: CDR1 LNHNV and CDR2 YYDKDF (reference sequence). Between the trimmed V and J ends, which lost 2 bases and 3 bases, there was a span of 2 bases. The CDR3 runs to 12 residues. The CDR3 DNA reads as TGTGCCACCAGCAGACCCAATCAGCCCCAGCATTTT. Protein sequence: CATSRPNQPQHF.

Of note for this clone: Other DNA sequences from this sample encode an identical CDR3 as well. This sequence joins TRBV10-3 and TRBJ2-5; D remains ambiguous. In germline, CDR1 is ENHRY, CDR2 SYGVKD. V dropped 3 bases and J dropped 1 base, with 6 bases sitting between them. The CDR3 spans 13 residues. DNA of the CDR3: TGTGCCATCAGTGATCTGATCCAAGAGACCCAGTACTTC. Translated: CAISDLIQETQYF.

V and J are TRBV6-5 and TRBJ2-3; D remains ambiguous. The germline V and J ends were trimmed by 2 bases and 6 bases, with 9 bases remaining between them. The CDR3 is 13 amino acids. From germline, CDR1 is MNHEY and CDR2 SVGAGI. As DNA, the CDR3 is TGTGCCAGCAGTTACGCGGAAGGCGATACGCAGTATTTT. Translation: CASSYAEGDTQYF.

This clone was seen only a few times. V gene TRBV19 combines with J gene TRBJ1-1; D may be TRBD1 (6 bases). Trimming removed 3 bases from V and 3 bases from J, with 14 bases in between. This CDR3 has 15 amino acids. Germline CDR1 LNHDA, CDR2 SQIVND (reference sequence). Here the CDR3 reads CASSMGQIRDTEAFF. CDR3 nucleotide sequence: TGTGCCAGTAGTATGGGACAAATCCGGGACACTGAAGCTTTCTTT.

The chain is built from TRBV13 and TRBJ1-2; 7 bases align to TRBD1. With 0 bases clipped from V and 8 bases from J, the junction kept 3 bases outside the gene matches. CDR3 length equals 13 residues. The germline CDR1 and CDR2 sequences are PRHDT and FYEKMQ (reference sequence). The CDR3: CASSLGQGYGYTF. The CDR3 DNA reads TGTGCCAGCAGCTTAGGACAGGGGTACGGCTACACCTTC.